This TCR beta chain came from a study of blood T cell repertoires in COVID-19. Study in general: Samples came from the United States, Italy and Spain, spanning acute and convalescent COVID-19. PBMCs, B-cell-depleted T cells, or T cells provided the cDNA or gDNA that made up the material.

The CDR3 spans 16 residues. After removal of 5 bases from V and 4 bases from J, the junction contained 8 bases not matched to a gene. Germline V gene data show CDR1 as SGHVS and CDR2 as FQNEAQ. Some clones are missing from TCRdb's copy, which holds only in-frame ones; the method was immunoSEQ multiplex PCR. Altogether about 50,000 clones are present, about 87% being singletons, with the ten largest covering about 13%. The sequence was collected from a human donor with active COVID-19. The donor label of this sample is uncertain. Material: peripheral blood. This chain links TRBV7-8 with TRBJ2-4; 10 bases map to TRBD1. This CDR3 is CASSPPGTGVKNIQYF. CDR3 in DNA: TGTGCCAGCAGCCCCCCCGGGACAGGGGTAAAAAACATTCAGTACTTC. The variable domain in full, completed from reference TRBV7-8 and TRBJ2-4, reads GAGVSQSPRYKVAKRGQDVALRCDPISGHVSLFWYQQALGQGPEFLTYFQNEAQLDKSGLPSDRFFAERPEGSVSTLKIQRTQQEDSAVYLCASSPPGTGVKNIQYFGAGTRLSVL.